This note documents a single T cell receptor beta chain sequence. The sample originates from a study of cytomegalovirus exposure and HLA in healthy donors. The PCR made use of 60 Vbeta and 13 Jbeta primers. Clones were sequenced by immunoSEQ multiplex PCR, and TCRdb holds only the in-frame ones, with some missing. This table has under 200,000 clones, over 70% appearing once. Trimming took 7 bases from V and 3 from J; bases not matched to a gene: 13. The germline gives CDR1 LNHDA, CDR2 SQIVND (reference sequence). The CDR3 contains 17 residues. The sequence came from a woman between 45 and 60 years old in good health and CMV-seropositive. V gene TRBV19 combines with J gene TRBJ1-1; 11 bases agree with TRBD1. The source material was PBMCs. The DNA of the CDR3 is TGTGCCAGTACCCAATACGGGACAGGGGGATTGTACACTGAAGCTTTCTTT. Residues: CASTQYGTGGLYTEAFF.